This T cell receptor (beta chain) was captured in a study of CD8 T cells in ankylosing spondylitis. Points from the study as a whole: A motif in TCR beta, a set of seven to nine highly homologous variants, appeared characteristic of ankylosing spondylitis blood. Matched ankylosing spondylitis synovial fluid reportedly showed significant enrichment of disease-linked clones.

MiXCR, run by TCRdb on the 5' RACE reads, gives a single entry per CDR3 protein. This table holds a few hundred thousand distinct CDR3 sequences, about 7% found once. There are many counts of this clonotype. Its antigen is as yet unknown. This sequence was found in a male donor with ankylosing spondylitis. Sequencing was carried out using blood, either unsorted or a sorted T cell fraction (not recorded which).

Written as DNA, the CDR3 is TGTGCCATCAGTGAGTCCGAGACAGGAGCTTATGGCTACACCTTC. Encoded protein: CAISESETGAYGYTF. The chain has TRBV10-3 and TRBJ1-2; TRBD1 is a possible D gene (6 bases). CDR3 length: 15 residues. V shed 0 bases and J shed 5 bases, with 13 bases lying between them. The germline V gene encodes CDR1 ENHRY and CDR2 SYGVKD.